The 14 T cell receptor beta chains below all came from one sample that was sequenced in a study of blood T cell repertoires in COVID-19. TCRdb keeps only in-frame clones here, not all; method: immunoSEQ multiplex PCR. Here the sample spans over 300,000 clones, just over 85% being singletons. The sample was PBMCs or T cells enriched from blood (not recorded which). These receptors were collected from a woman aged 18-35 years who had recovered from COVID-19.

The chain uses TRBV5-6 and TRBJ1-1; D gene uncertain. V lost 0 bases and J lost 0, with 15 bases in between. Germline V gene lookup returns CDR1 SGHDT and CDR2 YYEEEE. CDR3 length: 17 residues. The CDR3 here is CASSLEKALEMNTEAFF. For the CDR3, the DNA is TGTGCCAGCAGCTTGGAGAAGGCCCTGGAGATGAACACTGAAGCTTTCTTT.

This clone was seen only a few times. This chain links TRBV6-1 with TRBJ2-1; 9 bases line up with TRBD1. The CDR3 spans 15 residues. CDR1 and CDR2 from the germline V gene are MNHNS and SASEGT. V gave up 1 base and J gave up 3 bases; unmatched junction bases: 1. This CDR3 reads CASSEETGGYNEQFF. The CDR3 nucleotides read TGTGCCAGCAGTGAAGAGACAGGGGGCTACAATGAGCAGTTCTTC.

The chain carries TRBV18 and TRBJ1-3, with 7 bases fitting TRBD1. This CDR3 has 15 residues. In germline, CDR1 is KGHSH, CDR2 LQKENI. J was trimmed by 1 base and V by 3 bases; bases with no gene match: 3. CDR3 nucleotides: TGTGCCAGCTCACCGGGACAGATATCTGGAAACACCATATATTTT. This gives the protein CASSPGQISGNTIYF.

The rearrangement links TRBV5-1 to TRBJ2-2, with TRBD2 matching 9 bases. Unmatched junction bases numbered 5, after V lost 4 bases and J lost 4 bases. The CDR3 is 15 amino acids. Per the germline V gene, CDR1 is SGHRS and CDR2 is YFSETQ. The chain's CDR3 is CASSGTSGSTGELFF. CDR3 DNA: TGCGCCAGCAGCGGAACTAGCGGGTCCACCGGGGAGCTGTTTTTT.

The chain has TRBV19 and TRBJ1-2; 9 nucleotides align to TRBD1. CDR1 is LNHDA, CDR2 SQIVND, per germline (reference sequence). The length of the CDR3 is 14 residues. V lost 3 bases to trimming and J lost 11 bases; unmatched junction nucleotides: 10. For the CDR3, the DNA is TGTGCCAGTAGTATTCCCGGGACAGGGACGGCTTACACCTTC. Translation: CASSIPGTGTAYTF. The full variable domain, completed using reference TRBV19 and TRBJ1-2, is DGGITQSPKYLFRKEGQNVTLSCEQNLNHDAMYWYRQDPGQGLRLIYYSQIVNDFQKGDIAEGYSVSREKKESFPLTVTSAQKNPTAFYLCASSIPGTGTAYTFGSGTRLTVV.

This clone showed up just once. The chain couples TRBV18 to TRBJ2-3; tentative D call: TRBD2 (5 bases). In germline, CDR1 is KGHSH, CDR2 LQKENI. The CDR3 spans 14 residues. Trimming cost V 0 bases and J 3 bases, with 7 bases left between them. The CDR3 nucleotides read TGTGCCAGCTCACCACCGAGCGGAACAGATACGCAGTATTTT. As protein: CASSPPSGTDTQYF.

The chain links TRBV18 to TRBJ2-1; 9 nucleotides agree with TRBD1. This CDR3 spans 15 amino acids. CDR1 and CDR2 from the germline V gene are KGHSH and LQKENI. V was clipped by 5 bases and J by 6 bases; unmatched bases: 8. The CDR3 is CASSFRPQGANEQFF. CDR3 DNA: TGTGCCAGCTCATTCCGACCACAGGGGGCCAATGAGCAGTTCTTC.

The chain links TRBV5-1 to TRBJ1-2; perhaps TRBD1 as D (6 bases). Trimming stripped 0 bases from V and 8 bases from J, with 14 bases between. This CDR3 is built from 14 residues. CDR1 is SGHRS, CDR2 YFSETQ, per germline. In nucleotides, the CDR3 is TGCGCCAGCAGCTTGGAGTCAGGGGTGGGCGGCTACACCTTC. Translation gives CASSLESGVGGYTF.

The chain has TRBV11-1 and TRBJ1-6; 7 bases align to TRBD1. This CDR3 contains 15 residues. Per the germline V gene, CDR1 is SGHAT and CDR2 is FQDESV (reference sequence). Trimming removed 5 bases from V and 8 bases from J; junction bases left unmatched: 9. The CDR3 DNA reads TGTGCCAGCAGCCAAACGACAGGGTTGTATTCACCCCTCCACTTT. Translated, it gives CASSQTTGLYSPLHF.

The chain joins TRBV10-1 to TRBJ2-7; 9 positions agree with TRBD2. With V trimmed by 6 bases and J by 4 bases, 16 bases remained unmatched. The CDR3 has 17 amino acids. Germline CDR1 and CDR2: WNHNN and SYGVQD (reference sequence). CDR3 nucleotides: TGCGCCAGCAGGGACCGCGAGGGGAGCGGGAGGACTTACGAGCAGTACTTC. Encoded protein: CASRDREGSGRTYEQYF.

The CDR3 spells CAYHRGATDTQYF. CDR3 coding DNA: TGTGCCTACCACAGGGGGGCCACAGATACGCAGTATTTT. The J gene is TRBJ2-3, the V gene TRBV30, with TRBD1 matching 8 bases. The germline CDR1 and CDR2 sequences are GTSNPN and SVGIG (reference sequence). This CDR3 is built from 13 residues. Trimming took 7 bases from V and 2 from J; bases not matched to a gene: 5.

This clone has a single count. The chain combines TRBV18 with TRBJ1-2; TRBD1 agrees at 7 bases. The junction had 2 bases not matched to a gene; V was cut back by 0 bases and J by 4 bases. CDR1 is KGHSH, CDR2 LQKENI, per germline. The CDR3 has 14 residues. CDR3 DNA: TGTGCCAGCTCACCACCGAACAGGGGCTATGGCTACACCTTC. Residues: CASSPPNRGYGYTF.

With respect to this clone: This sample includes further DNA sequences coding for the same CDR3. The chain links TRBV29-1 to TRBJ1-1; 7 bases agree with TRBD1. Looked up from germline, CDR1 is SQVTM and CDR2 is ANQGSEA. This CDR3 contains 12 residues. V shed 4 bases, J shed 4 bases, and the junction held 3 bases outside the gene matches. CDR3 in DNA: TGCAGCGTTGGACAGGGTGGCACTGAAGCTTTCTTT. This encodes CSVGQGGTEAFF.

The chain joins TRBV11-2 to TRBJ2-1, with a possible D match to TRBD2 (6 bases). CDR3 size: 15 residues. V was trimmed by 4 bases and J by 3 bases, leaving 13 bases between them. Per germline, CDR1 SGHAT and CDR2 FQNNGV. DNA for the CDR3: TGTGCCAGCAGCTATGTTGGGGGGTTCTACAATGAGCAGTTCTTC. The encoded protein is CASSYVGGFYNEQFF. Variable domain in full (rest from reference TRBV11-2 and TRBJ2-1): EAGVAQSPRYKIIEKRQSVAFWCNPISGHATLYWYQQILGQGPKLLIQFQNNGVVDDSQLPKDRFSAERLKGVDSTLKIQPAKLEDSAVYLCASSYVGGFYNEQFFGPGTRLTVL.